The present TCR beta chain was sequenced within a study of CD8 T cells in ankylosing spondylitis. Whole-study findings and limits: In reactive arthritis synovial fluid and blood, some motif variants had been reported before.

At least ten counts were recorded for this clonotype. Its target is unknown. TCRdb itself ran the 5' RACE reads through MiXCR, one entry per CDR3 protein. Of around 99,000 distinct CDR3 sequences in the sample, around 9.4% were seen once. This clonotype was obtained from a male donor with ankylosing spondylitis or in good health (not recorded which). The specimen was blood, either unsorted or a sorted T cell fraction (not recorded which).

CDR3 nucleotide sequence: TGCAGTGTTGAGCTAGGAGTGAACACTGAAGCTTTCTTT. As protein: CSVELGVNTEAFF. V is TRBV20-1 and J is TRBJ1-1, with D unresolved. V lost 7 bases and J 0 bases, leaving 12 bases between the germline ends. The CDR3 has 13 residues. Germline V gene sequence: CDR1 DFQATT, CDR2 SNEGSKA (reference sequence).